The 13 T cell receptor beta chains below were found in one sample sequenced in a study of blood T cell repertoires in COVID-19. The method was immunoSEQ multiplex PCR; TCRdb's version includes in-frame clones alone and lacks a portion of them. The sample lists more than 300,000 clones; around 91% were seen once. Sequences were obtained from peripheral blood. These receptors all stem from a woman aged 18-35 years who had recovered from COVID-19.

V is TRBV27 and J is TRBJ1-2; a weak D match, TRBD1 (5 bases). Germline V gene sequence: CDR1 MNHEY, CDR2 SMNVEV (reference sequence). The CDR3 sequence is 14 residues long. Between the trimmed V and J ends, which lost 2 bases and 4 bases, there was a span of 11 bases. The CDR3: CASSLIGGTYGYTF. CDR3 nucleotides: TGTGCCAGCAGTTTAATAGGAGGGACCTATGGCTACACCTTC.

This chain uses TRBV5-5 with TRBJ1-2, with D perhaps TRBD1 (6 bases). The V gene's germline CDR1 is SGHKS and CDR2 YYEKEE (reference sequence). V shed 5 bases and J shed 8 bases, with 16 bases lying between them. The CDR3 covers 13 residues. The CDR3 loop is CASSHNRDSGYTF. For the CDR3, the DNA is TGTGCCAGCAGTCACAACAGGGATAGCGGCTACACCTTC.

This chain connects TRBV5-1 to TRBJ1-2; 11 bases match TRBD1. There are 14 residues in the CDR3. Germline loops: CDR1 SGHRS, CDR2 YFSETQ. V lost 1 base and J lost 6; bases outside the gene matches: 2. CDR3 bases: TGCGCCAGCAGCTTGTTGGACAGGGGGCATGGCTACACCTTC. This codes for CASSLLDRGHGYTF.

This clone occurred once. This chain uses TRBV20-1 with TRBJ1-4, with unresolved D. This CDR3 is built from 11 residues. Per germline, CDR1 DFQATT and CDR2 SNEGSKA (reference sequence). Trimming shortened V by 5 bases and J by 8 bases, and 9 bases separated the two germline ends. In DNA, the CDR3 is TGCAGTGCTCGCTTCGGGGAAAAACTGTTTTTT. Translating it yields CSARFGEKLFF.

A note on this clone: The sample holds other DNA sequences that translate to the same CDR3. The chain uses TRBV6-1 and TRBJ2-7; D is perhaps TRBD1 (6 bases). From germline, CDR1 is MNHNS and CDR2 SASEGT. The CDR3 is 14 amino acids. V lost 2 bases, J lost 1 base, and 9 bases lay in between. The CDR3: CASSELGTSYEQYV. The DNA of the CDR3 is TGTGCCAGCAGTGAACTAGGGACATCCTACGAGCAGTACGTC.

The chain uses TRBV18 and TRBJ2-2, with D maybe TRBD2 (6 bases). The CDR3 is made up of 11 amino acids. Germline CDR1 KGHSH, CDR2 LQKENI. V shed 6 bases and J shed 7 bases, with 6 bases lying between them. CDR3 region: CASSGGGELFF. The CDR3 bases are TGTGCCAGCTCCGGGGGCGGGGAGCTGTTTTTT.

This chain uses TRBV15 with TRBJ2-2; weak D call: TRBD2 (6 bases). V was pared by 0 bases and J by 0 bases, with 14 bases between. Germline V gene data show CDR1 as LNHNV and CDR2 as YYDKDF (reference sequence). The CDR3 totals 18 residues. The chain's CDR3 is CATSRDPQLATNTGELFF. CDR3 in DNA: TGTGCCACCAGCAGAGACCCCCAGCTAGCGACGAACACCGGGGAGCTGTTTTTT.

This chain links TRBV11-3 with TRBJ1-1; unclear D gene. V was cut by 5 bases and J by 3 bases, with 13 bases left in between. The CDR3 spans 14 residues. Germline assignment: CDR1 SGHNT and CDR2 YENEEA. The CDR3 protein is CASSGVLRDTEAFF. The CDR3 DNA reads as TGTGCCAGCAGCGGGGTCCTGAGGGACACTGAAGCTTTCTTT.

DNA of the CDR3: TGTGCTAGTGCTCTATCACGACTAGCGGGAGAAGTCTGGAGAGAGACCCAGTACTTC. It is translated as CASALSRLAGEVWRETQYF. J is TRBJ2-5 and V is TRBV12-5; 12 nucleotides align to TRBD2. CDR3 length: 19 residues. Trimming at V came to 7 bases and at J to 4 bases, leaving 19 bases not matched to a gene. Germline V gives CDR1 LGHNT, CDR2 FRNRAP.

This chain joins TRBV2 and TRBJ2-1, with TRBD2 matching over 11 bases. Per germline, CDR1 SNHLY and CDR2 FYNNEI. This CDR3 is built from 19 residues. V gave up 4 bases and J gave up 5 bases; unmatched junction bases: 16. CDR3 residues: CASSVWRGTSGYYDNEQFF. The CDR3 nucleotides read TGTGCCAGCAGTGTGTGGCGGGGGACTAGCGGATACTACGACAATGAGCAGTTCTTC.

The chain has TRBV18 and TRBJ1-5, with 9 bases fitting TRBD1. The CDR3 extends over 16 amino acids. V lost 4 bases and J lost 7; bases outside the gene matches: 11. The germline CDR1 and CDR2 sequences are KGHSH and LQKENI. The CDR3 DNA follows: TGTGCCAGCTCACAAGGACAGGGGAATCGCGGGCAGCCCCAGCATTTT. Protein: CASSQGQGNRGQPQHF.

This clone came up once. The V gene is TRBV30, the J gene TRBJ2-2; 9 bases match TRBD1. V gave up 2 bases and J gave up 7 bases; unmatched junction bases: 17. This CDR3 comprises 18 residues. CDR1 and CDR2 (germline): GTSNPN, SVGIG (reference sequence). The CDR3 loop is CAWSRVPAGQGRGGELFF. CDR3 coding DNA: TGTGCCTGGAGTAGGGTTCCGGCGGGACAGGGTAGAGGCGGGGAGCTGTTTTTT.

The chain joins TRBV11-3 to TRBJ2-1; D may be TRBD1 (6 bases). The CDR3 runs to 16 residues. V was trimmed by 4 bases and J by 3 bases, leaving 16 bases between them. Germline CDR1 is SGHNT and CDR2 is YENEEA. CDR3 residues: CASSSPGHSYYNEQFF. As DNA, the CDR3 is TGTGCCAGCAGCTCTCCGGGACACTCCTACTACAATGAGCAGTTCTTC.